What follows is one T cell receptor (beta chain) and its context. Its antigen is unknown. The record originates from a study of cytomegalovirus exposure and HLA in healthy donors. Overall study: The roughly 130 validation repertoires, a later analysis reported, used the same platform as the roughly 730 repertoires from the first cohort.

Points from the study as a whole: Reports described diagnosis of cytomegalovirus status by the classifier as highly specific and sensitive. In vitro confirmation showed three CMV-associated chains to be CMV antigen specific. Some TCR beta chains (around 160 of them) were listed as cytomegalovirus-associated.

CDR1 and CDR2 from the germline V gene are MDHEN and SYDVKM. Trimming left V 5 bases short and J 7 bases short, with 23 bases between. The CDR3 spans 17 residues. The protocol was immunoSEQ multiplex PCR, while the TCRdb copy is restricted to in-frame clones and leaves out a portion. Of 55,000 to 70,000 clones in the sample, more than 85% were seen once. This clonotype was sampled from a man between 18 and 35 years old in good health and CMV-seropositive. The J gene is TRBJ2-2, the V gene TRBV28, with a possible D match to TRBD1 (6 bases). Sequenced material: PBMCs. CDR3 bases: TGTGCCAGCAGTCCCTACACTAGACCGACAGGTATCGGGGAGCTGTTTTTT. Translated: CASSPYTRPTGIGELFF. The variable domain in full, completed from reference TRBV28 and TRBJ2-2, reads DVKVTQSSRYLVKRTGEKVFLECVQDMDHENMFWYRQDPGLGLRLIYFSYDVKMKEKGDIPEGYSVSREKKERFSLILESASTNQTSMYLCASSPYTRPTGIGELFFGEGSRLTVL.